One sample yielded the 2 T cell receptor beta chains listed below, sequenced in a study of T cells in Graves' hyperthyroidism and ophthalmopathy. RNA transcripts gave rise to amplified TCR beta CDR3 regions. The study used the HTBI primer set for a first-round RT-PCR of the TCR CDR3. TCRdb recomputed calls from the multiplex PCR reads with MiXCR, one row per CDR3 protein. The sample holds hundreds of thousands of distinct CDR3 sequences; roughly 14% are singletons and the top ten take about 4%. The sample was blood. These receptors were taken from a woman between 40 and 50 years old with Graves' ophthalmopathy.

There are a few counts of this clonotype. The V call is TRBV7-2, the J call TRBJ2-5; 8 bases are shared with TRBD2. This CDR3 comprises 16 residues. Germline loops: CDR1 SGHTA, CDR2 FQGNSA. With V trimmed by 5 bases and J by 0 bases, 8 bases remained unmatched. CDR3 in DNA: TGTGCCAGCAGCCAGCGGGTAGCGGGGTACCAAGAGACCCAGTACTTC. Translated, it gives CASSQRVAGYQETQYF.

There are a few counts of this clonotype. This rearrangement joins TRBV6-2 or TRBV6-3 to TRBJ1-5; D may be TRBD1 (5 bases). V was trimmed by 1 base and J by 4 bases, leaving 17 bases between them. In germline, CDR1 is MNHEY, CDR2 SVGEGT. The CDR3 extends over 17 amino acids. The CDR3 nucleotides are TGTGCCAGCAGTTACTACCGGACCACGGGGGGAAATCAGCCCCAGCATTTT. It translates to CASSYYRTTGGNQPQHF.